This TCR beta chain was sequenced in a study of T cells after somatic rescue of genetic block. Germline assignment: CDR1 SGHAT and CDR2 FQNNGV. Trimming pared 5 bases from V and 4 bases from J, leaving 9 bases between. The CDR3 consists of 12 residues. TCRdb's table, derived via immunoSEQ multiplex PCR, lists solely in-frame clones and lacks some. The data show approximately 10,000 clones, with under 80% seen just once and less than 25% held by the top ten. This clone was found a few times. Sequenced: peripheral blood mononuclear cells (PBMCs). The chain joins TRBV11-2 to TRBJ2-7; no firm D call. The sequence came from a boy between 10 and 17 years old. This chain's CDR3 is CASSPKGYEQYF. CDR3 DNA: TGTGCCAGCAGCCCCAAAGGTTACGAGCAGTACTTC. Combining the CDR3 with reference TRBV11-2 and TRBJ2-7 gives the whole variable domain EAGVAQSPRYKIIEKRQSVAFWCNPISGHATLYWYQQILGQGPKLLIQFQNNGVVDDSQLPKDRFSAERLKGVDSTLKIQPAKLEDSAVYLCASSPKGYEQYFGPGTRLTVT.